The rows below give T cell receptor beta chains drawn from one sample of a study of blood T cell repertoires in COVID-19. The repertoire was sequenced with immunoSEQ multiplex PCR; TCRdb's copy has only in-frame clones and lacks some. The repertoire holds 99,000 or so clones, with 80% to 90% as singletons. The sample consisted of peripheral blood. The receptors originated from a woman aged 65 to 85 with acute or convalescent COVID-19. CDR3s include the opening cysteine and the closing phenylalanine or tryptophan. D genes are given only for firm matches. Only some rows state a clone size, as once, few, many or a class for expanded clones.

J gene | clone size | D gene | V gene | CDR3 protein | CDR3 DNA
TRBJ1-1 | - | - | TRBV4-3 | CASSRKMTWRGLNTEAFF | TGCGCCAGCAGCCGAAAGATGACTTGGCGGGGTTTGAACACTGAAGCTTTCTTT
TRBJ2-5 | - | TRBD2 | TRBV19 | CASSPGTSGRAKTQYF | TGTGCCAGTAGCCCGGGGACTAGCGGGAGGGCCAAGACCCAGTACTTC
TRBJ1-4 | - | - | TRBV23-1 | CASSQLTGRYEKLFF | TGCGCCAGCAGTCAATTGACAGGCAGATATGAAAAACTGTTTTTT
TRBJ2-7 | - | - | TRBV7-8 | CASSLVLTFSYEQYF | TGTGCCAGCAGCTTAGTGTTGACTTTCTCCTACGAGCAGTACTTC
TRBJ2-1 | - | TRBD2 | TRBV19 | CASSMLSAGGGEQFF | TGTGCCAGTAGTATGTTGTCGGCGGGGGGAGGTGAGCAGTTCTTC
TRBJ1-2 | once | - | TRBV5-1 | CASSLATHYGYTF | TGCGCCAGCAGCTTGGCGACACACTATGGCTACACCTTC
TRBJ2-7 | - | TRBD1 | TRBV5-6 | CASSSLLGGDEQYF | TGTGCCAGCAGCTCCCTACTAGGGGGCGACGAGCAGTACTTC
TRBJ2-7 | - | - | TRBV14 | CASSLDSYEQYF | TGTGCCAGCAGCCTGGACAGCTACGAGCAGTACTTC
TRBJ2-5 | - | TRBD2 | TRBV6-1 | CASSEMGGRASETQYF | TGTGCCAGCAGTGAGATGGGCGGGAGGGCCTCAGAGACCCAGTACTTC
TRBJ2-2 | - | - | TRBV14 | CASSQLENTGELFF | TGTGCCAGCAGCCAGCTAGAAAACACCGGGGAGCTGTTTTTT
TRBJ2-7 | few | TRBD2 | TRBV28 | CASSLSGISYEQYF | TGTGCCAGCAGTTTGAGCGGGATCTCCTACGAGCAGTACTTC
TRBJ1-1 | - | - | TRBV4-1 | CASSQGGDGGEAFF | TGCGCCAGCAGCCAAGGTGGGGATGGAGGTGAAGCTTTCTTT
TRBJ2-1 | - | - | TRBV5-6 | CASSPGHLRNEQFF | TGTGCCAGCAGCCCGGGACACCTGAGGAATGAGCAGTTCTTC
TRBJ2-6 | - | - | TRBV27 | CASAPGGANVLTF | TGTGCCAGCGCCCCCGGTGGGGCCAACGTCCTGACTTTC
TRBJ1-1 | once | - | TRBV30 | CAWSSTGNTEAFF | TGTGCCTGGAGCTCCACGGGGAACACTGAAGCTTTCTTT
TRBJ1-1 | - | - | TRBV30 | CAWSGSGAPGTEAFF | TGTGCCTGGAGTGGCTCGGGAGCCCCAGGGACTGAAGCTTTCTTT
TRBJ1-1 | - | - | TRBV9 | CASSATGMNTEAFF | TGTGCCAGCAGCGCCACAGGAATGAACACTGAAGCTTTCTTT
TRBJ1-5 | once | - | TRBV7-2 | CASSLVPTERGQPQHF | TGTGCCAGCAGCTTAGTCCCGACAGAGAGAGGCCAGCCCCAGCATTTT
TRBJ1-2 | - | - | TRBV4-3 | CASSQVSRSGYTF | TGCGCCAGCAGCCAAGTTTCAAGGAGTGGCTACACCTTC
TRBJ2-1 | - | TRBD1 | TRBV19 | CATSQGADNEQFF | TGTGCCACTTCACAGGGGGCCGACAATGAGCAGTTCTTC
TRBJ2-7 | - | - | TRBV6-2/TRBV6-3 | CASSYSILAQTYEQYF | TGTGCCAGCAGTTACTCGATCCTAGCGCAAACCTACGAGCAGTACTTC
TRBJ1-2 | - | TRBD1 | TRBV15 | CATSREDRIYGYTF | TGTGCCACCAGCAGAGAGGACAGGATCTATGGCTACACCTTC
TRBJ2-5 | - | TRBD1 | TRBV2 | CASSEAGLTGAVGTQYF | TGTGCCAGCAGTGAAGCCGGACTGACAGGGGCGGTGGGGACCCAGTACTTC
TRBJ1-2 | once | TRBD1 | TRBV27 | CASSLGQGGGYTF | TGTGCCAGCAGTTTGGGACAGGGCGGTGGCTACACCTTC
TRBJ1-2 | - | TRBD1 | TRBV4-1 | CASSSRTFRDRVWGYTF | TGCGCCAGCAGCTCAAGAACATTCCGGGACAGGGTTTGGGGCTACACCTTC
TRBJ1-6 | - | - | TRBV7-2 | CASSLAGRVTSPLHF | TGTGCCAGCAGCTTAGCGGGCAGGGTTACCTCACCCCTCCACTTT
TRBJ2-3 | - | TRBD2 | TRBV28 | CASSYGLAGPMDTQYF | TGTGCCAGCAGTTATGGACTAGCGGGGCCGATGGATACGCAGTATTTT
TRBJ2-2 | once | - | TRBV27 | CASSFHISGELFF | TGTGCCAGCAGTTTCCACATATCCGGGGAGCTGTTTTTT